The 23 T cell receptor beta chains listed next were all sequenced from one sample in a study of cytomegalovirus exposure and HLA in healthy donors. This PCR relied on a set of 60 Vbeta primers and 13 Jbeta primers. Clones were read by immunoSEQ multiplex PCR, and TCRdb kept only the in-frame ones, dropping some. The data hold around 88,000 clones, with approximately 79% observed a single time. Sequenced sample: PBMCs. All receptors come from a male donor in good health and CMV-seronegative.

Remarks on this clone: Compared with germline, one end of the junction differs, possibly owing to a read error. This chain joins TRBV10-3 and TRBJ2-7, with 7 bases fitting TRBD1. This CDR3 is 13 amino acids long. CDR1 is ENHRY, CDR2 SYGVKD, per germline. CDR3 sequence: CAIRGDSSNEQYF. The CDR3 nucleotides read TGTGCCATCAGGGGGGACAGCTCCAACGAGCAGTACTTC.

This clone was counted a few times. The chain combines TRBV25-1 with TRBJ2-3, with D possibly matching TRBD1 (5 bases). The CDR3 contains 14 residues. Germline lookup yields CDR1 MGHDK and CDR2 SYGVNS. V lost 4 bases, J lost 2 bases, and 10 bases lay in between. The chain's CDR3 is CASSVDSSTDTQYF. CDR3 DNA sequence: TGTGCCAGCAGTGTTGACAGCTCCACAGATACGCAGTATTTT.

This chain joins TRBV2 and TRBJ2-4; 9 bases match TRBD1. The CDR3 has 14 amino acids. V lost 7 bases, J lost 6 bases, and 7 bases stayed unmatched. Looked up from germline, CDR1 is SNHLY and CDR2 is FYNNEI. The CDR3 DNA reads as TGTGCCAGCACCCTCCGGACAGGGGCAAACATTCAGTACTTC. Its protein is CASTLRTGANIQYF.

This chain connects TRBV11-2 to TRBJ1-2; D remains ambiguous. The germline V gene encodes CDR1 SGHAT and CDR2 FQNNGV. The germline V and J ends were trimmed by 7 bases and 7 bases, with 22 bases remaining between them. The CDR3 length is 15 residues. Written as DNA, the CDR3 is TGTGCCAGCAAACCTGCCGGGTGGCGTTATGGTGGCTACACCTTC. Translating gives CASKPAGWRYGGYTF.

The genes are TRBV4-2 and TRBJ2-7; 10 bases map to TRBD2. There are 15 residues in the CDR3. The V and J ends lost 2 bases and 4 bases, in that order; junction bases with no gene match: 5. From germline, CDR1 is LGHNA and CDR2 YNFKEQ. The CDR3 nucleotides are TGTGCCAGCAGCCAATTTTCTAGCGGGAGTTACGAGCAGTACTTC. Protein sequence: CASSQFSSGSYEQYF.

V usage is TRBV28 and J usage is TRBJ2-3; 7 bases are a match to TRBD2. V gave up 2 bases and J gave up 4 bases; unmatched junction bases: 9. The germline V gene encodes CDR1 MDHEN and CDR2 SYDVKM. The CDR3 extends over 16 amino acids. This CDR3 reads CASSLVGGSGPDTQYF. The CDR3 DNA follows: TGTGCCAGCAGTTTAGTAGGCGGGAGTGGCCCAGATACGCAGTATTTT.

This clone was seen only a few times. The V gene is TRBV28, the J gene TRBJ1-5; 7 bases are shared with TRBD1. From germline, CDR1 is MDHEN and CDR2 SYDVKM. V shed 6 bases, J shed 3 bases, and the junction held 11 bases outside the gene matches. This CDR3 region has 16 residues. CDR3 DNA: TGTGCCAGCAGGGCCGCCGGGACAGCTTACAATCAGCCCCAGCATTTT. Translated: CASRAAGTAYNQPQHF. Variable domain in full (rest from reference TRBV28 and TRBJ1-5): DVKVTQSSRYLVKRTGEKVFLECVQDMDHENMFWYRQDPGLGLRLIYFSYDVKMKEKGDIPEGYSVSREKKERFSLILESASTNQTSMYLCASRAAGTAYNQPQHFGDGTRLSIL.

The chain is built from TRBV15 and TRBJ2-2, with 9 bases lining up with TRBD2. The CDR3 contains 17 residues. The germline V gene encodes CDR1 LNHNV and CDR2 YYDKDF (reference sequence). V was pared by 1 base and J by 2 bases, with 5 bases of the junction left unmatched. DNA of the CDR3: TGTGCCACCAGCAGAGTTGGACTAGCGATTAACACCGGGGAGCTGTTTTTT. It translates to CATSRVGLAINTGELFF.

A few counts support this clone. This chain links TRBV6-5 with TRBJ1-1; D is perhaps TRBD1 (6 bases). The CDR3 is made up of 14 amino acids. Trimming cost V 6 bases and J 1 base, with 12 bases left between them. Germline lookup yields CDR1 MNHEY and CDR2 SVGAGI. The CDR3 reads CASRPGQTNTEAFF. DNA for the CDR3: TGTGCCAGCAGACCTGGACAGACGAACACTGAAGCTTTCTTT.

The V call is TRBV19, the J call TRBJ1-5, with 8 nucleotides matching TRBD1. This CDR3 is 15 amino acids long. V was pared by 6 bases and J by 3 bases, with 7 bases of the junction left unmatched. Germline assignment: CDR1 LNHDA and CDR2 SQIVND (reference sequence). The CDR3 sequence is CASSTGGWDNQPQHF. In nucleotides, the CDR3 is TGTGCCAGTAGCACAGGGGGGTGGGACAATCAGCCCCAGCATTTT.

The chain joins TRBV9 to TRBJ2-1, with 7 bases fitting TRBD2. V shed 4 bases, J shed 0 bases, and the junction held 7 bases outside the gene matches. The CDR3 is 16 amino acids. Germline CDR1 and CDR2: SGDLS and YYNGEE. The CDR3 coding sequence is TGTGCCAGCAGCATTGATGGCGGGAGCTCCTACAATGAGCAGTTCTTC. As protein: CASSIDGGSSYNEQFF.

The V call is TRBV29-1, the J call TRBJ1-1; D call uncertain. CDR1 is SQVTM and CDR2 is ANQGSEA in the germline V gene. Trimming cost V 5 bases and J 0 bases, with 13 bases left between them. The CDR3 runs to 14 residues. As DNA, the CDR3 is TGCAGCGTTTCCCGAGACGGGATGAACACTGAAGCTTTCTTT. Amino acid sequence: CSVSRDGMNTEAFF.

The V gene is TRBV4-1, the J gene TRBJ1-4; unclear D gene. CDR3 size: 15 residues. Germline CDR1 is MGHRA and CDR2 is YSYEKL. The ends were cut back, 0 bases at V and 3 bases at J, with 8 bases in the middle. CDR3 bases: TGCGCCAGCAGCCAAGAGGACTTAGCTAATGAAAAACTGTTTTTT. As protein: CASSQEDLANEKLFF.

The V gene is TRBV11-2, the J gene TRBJ1-1, with no clear D. V gave up 5 bases and J gave up 10 bases, with 17 bases separating them. Germline CDR1 is SGHAT and CDR2 is FQNNGV. The CDR3 has 13 amino acids. The CDR3 DNA follows: TGTGCCAGCAGCGCACTGCTAGTGGTGGGAGCTTTCTTT. This gives the protein CASSALLVVGAFF.

In its sample, this clone was seen a few times. This chain uses TRBV2 with TRBJ2-5, with 7 nucleotides matching TRBD1. V gave up 5 bases and J gave up 5 bases; unmatched junction bases: 8. The CDR3 is 14 amino acids. In germline, CDR1 is SNHLY, CDR2 FYNNEI. In nucleotides, the CDR3 is TGTGCCAGCAGTTTTACAGGGGTGCGGGAGACCCAGTACTTC. Its translation: CASSFTGVRETQYF.

This clone was picked up a small number of times. The V call is TRBV2, the J call TRBJ1-1; a possible D gene is TRBD1 (5 bases). Germline lookup yields CDR1 SNHLY and CDR2 FYNNEI. The CDR3 runs 14 residues. V was clipped by 7 bases and J by 4 bases, with 16 bases between them. The CDR3 here is CASNRKQEGTEAFF. In DNA form, the CDR3 reads TGTGCCAGCAATAGAAAACAGGAAGGCACTGAAGCTTTCTTT. Variable domain in full (rest from reference TRBV2 and TRBJ1-1): EPEVTQTPSHQVTQMGQEVILRCVPISNHLYFYWYRQILGQKVEFLVSFYNNEISEKSEIFDDQFSVERPDGSNFTLKIRSTKLEDSAMYFCASNRKQEGTEAFFGQGTRLTVV.

The chain recombines TRBV19 with TRBJ1-2; 7 bases agree with TRBD1. Losses at the gene ends were 6 bases for V and 7 bases for J; bases not matched to a gene: 8. Germline CDR1 and CDR2: LNHDA and SQIVND (reference sequence). CDR3 length: 13 residues. CDR3 residues: CASRPGQTAGYTF. In DNA, the CDR3 is TGTGCCAGTAGGCCGGGACAGACCGCTGGCTACACCTTC.

Details on this clone: At one end the junction does not follow the germline gene, possibly because of a read error. This chain uses TRBV27 with TRBJ1-1; D is perhaps TRBD1 (6 bases). The germline V gene has CDR1 MNHEY and CDR2 SMNVEV (reference sequence). The CDR3 is 15 amino acids. The CDR3 DNA is TGTGCCAGCAGTCTATCCACAGGGTTGGGCACTGAAGCTTTCTTT. It encodes CASSLSTGLGTEAFF.

This clone was seen more than once but under ten times. The chain couples TRBV2 to TRBJ2-1; 9 bases are a match to TRBD2. The CDR3 covers 15 residues. The ends lost 4 bases at V and 1 base at J; junction bases unmatched: 2. Germline V gene sequence: CDR1 SNHLY, CDR2 FYNNEI. CDR3 sequence reads: CASSATSGSYNEQFF. As DNA, the CDR3 is TGTGCCAGCAGTGCGACTAGCGGATCCTACAATGAGCAGTTCTTC.

The V call is TRBV6-5, the J call TRBJ1-3, with a possible D match to TRBD1 (6 bases). Between the trimmed V and J ends, which lost 2 bases and 1 base, there was a span of 12 bases. From germline, CDR1 is MNHEY and CDR2 SVGAGI. The CDR3 has 16 residues. The CDR3 DNA reads TGTGCCAGCAGTTACACCGGGACATCATCTGGAAACACCATATATTTT. Its protein is CASSYTGTSSGNTIYF.

This chain uses TRBV5-1 with TRBJ1-2, with a tentative D call TRBD1 (5 bases). Trimming removed 7 bases from V and 4 bases from J, with 8 bases in between. Germline CDR1 and CDR2: SGHRS and YFSETQ. The CDR3 totals 11 residues. CDR3 protein: CASGQGYGYTF. The CDR3 DNA follows: TGCGCCAGCGGGCAGGGCTATGGCTACACCTTC.

V gene TRBV6-6 combines with J gene TRBJ1-3, with D tentatively TRBD1 (6 bases). Germline lookup yields CDR1 MNHNY and CDR2 SVGAGI (reference sequence). The CDR3 consists of 16 residues. Trimming pared 6 bases from V and 2 bases from J, leaving 17 bases between. The CDR3 DNA reads TGTGCCAGCAGCCACAGGGTTATCTACGCTGGAAACACCATATATTTT. It is translated as CASSHRVIYAGNTIYF.

The J gene is TRBJ2-7, the V gene TRBV7-2; 8 bases line up with TRBD2. This CDR3 is 11 amino acids long. Germline loops: CDR1 SGHTA, CDR2 FQGNSA. V shed 3 bases and J 12 bases; nucleotides not matched to a gene: 4. The CDR3, as DNA: TGTGCCAGCAGCTTTAGCGGGATCGGGTACTTC. It is translated as CASSFSGIGYF.